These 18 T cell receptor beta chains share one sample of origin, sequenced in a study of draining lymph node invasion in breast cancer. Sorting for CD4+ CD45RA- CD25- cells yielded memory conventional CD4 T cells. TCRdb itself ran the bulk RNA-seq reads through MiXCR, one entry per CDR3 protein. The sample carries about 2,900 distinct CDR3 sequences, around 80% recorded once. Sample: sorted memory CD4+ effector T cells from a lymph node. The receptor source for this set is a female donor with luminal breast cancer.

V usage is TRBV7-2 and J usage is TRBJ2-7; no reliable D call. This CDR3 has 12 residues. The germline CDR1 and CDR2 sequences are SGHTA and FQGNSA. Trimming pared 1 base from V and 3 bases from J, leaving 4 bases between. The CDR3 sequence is CASSLEFYEQYF. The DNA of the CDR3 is TGTGCCAGCAGCTTAGAATTCTACGAGCAGTACTTC.

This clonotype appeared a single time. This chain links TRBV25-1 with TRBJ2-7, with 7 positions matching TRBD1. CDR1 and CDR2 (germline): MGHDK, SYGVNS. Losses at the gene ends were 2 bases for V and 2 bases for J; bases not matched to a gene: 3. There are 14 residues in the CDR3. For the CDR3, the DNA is TGTGCCAGCAGTGAAGAGCAGGGGGCCTACGAGCAGTACTTC. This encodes CASSEEQGAYEQYF.

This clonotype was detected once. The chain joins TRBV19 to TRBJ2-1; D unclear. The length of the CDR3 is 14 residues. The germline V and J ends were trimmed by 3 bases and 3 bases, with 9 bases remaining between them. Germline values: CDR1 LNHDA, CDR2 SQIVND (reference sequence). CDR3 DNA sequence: TGTGCCAGTAGTATCCAGGACGGCTACAATGAGCAGTTCTTC. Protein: CASSIQDGYNEQFF.

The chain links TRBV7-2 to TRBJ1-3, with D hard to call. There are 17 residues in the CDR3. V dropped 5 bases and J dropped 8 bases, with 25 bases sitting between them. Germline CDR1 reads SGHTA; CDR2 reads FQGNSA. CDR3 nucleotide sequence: TGTGCCAGCAGCCCCCGGCTTAGGGCGGGTGGGAGAGACACCATATATTTT. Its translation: CASSPRLRAGGRDTIYF.

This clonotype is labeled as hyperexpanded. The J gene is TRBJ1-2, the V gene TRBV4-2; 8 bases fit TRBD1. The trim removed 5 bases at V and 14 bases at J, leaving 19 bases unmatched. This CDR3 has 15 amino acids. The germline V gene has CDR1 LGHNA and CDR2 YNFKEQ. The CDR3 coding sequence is TGTGCCAGCAGCTCAACTAAGAACCCGCAGGGGGCCCAAACCTTC. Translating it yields CASSSTKNPQGAQTF.

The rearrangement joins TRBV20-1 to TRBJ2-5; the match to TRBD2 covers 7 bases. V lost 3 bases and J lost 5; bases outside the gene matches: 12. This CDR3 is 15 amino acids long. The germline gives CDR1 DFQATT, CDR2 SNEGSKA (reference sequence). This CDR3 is CSASPQGGTWETQYF. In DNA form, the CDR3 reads TGCAGTGCTAGCCCCCAGGGAGGGACCTGGGAGACCCAGTACTTC.

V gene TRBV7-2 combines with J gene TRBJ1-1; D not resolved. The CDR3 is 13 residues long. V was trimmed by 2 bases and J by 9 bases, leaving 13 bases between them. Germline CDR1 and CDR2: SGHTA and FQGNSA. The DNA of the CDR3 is TGTGCCAGCAGCTTACCCGCTGCAAGTAAAGCTTTCTTT. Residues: CASSLPAASKAFF.

The CDR3 loop is CASSLGIGTVVYEQYF. CDR3 sequence (DNA): TGTGCCAGCAGCCTGGGTATAGGGACAGTAGTCTACGAGCAGTACTTC. The chain is built from TRBV11-2 and TRBJ2-7; 7 positions agree with TRBD1. Germline assignment: CDR1 SGHAT and CDR2 FQNNGV. The CDR3 is 16 residues long. J gave up 3 bases and V 5 bases, and 13 bases lay outside the gene matches.

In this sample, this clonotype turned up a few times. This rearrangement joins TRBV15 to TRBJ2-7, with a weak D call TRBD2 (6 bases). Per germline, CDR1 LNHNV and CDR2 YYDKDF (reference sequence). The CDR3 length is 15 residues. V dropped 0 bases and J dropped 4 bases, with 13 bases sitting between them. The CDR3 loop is CATSRDLTSLYEQYF. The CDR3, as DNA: TGTGCCACCAGCAGAGATTTGACTAGTCTATACGAGCAGTACTTC. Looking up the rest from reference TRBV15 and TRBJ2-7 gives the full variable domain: DAMVIQNPRYQVTQFGKPVTLSCSQTLNHNVMYWYQQKSSQAPKLLFHYYDKDFNNEADTPDNFQSRRPNTSFCFLDIRSPGLGDTAMYLCATSRDLTSLYEQYFGPGTRLTVT.

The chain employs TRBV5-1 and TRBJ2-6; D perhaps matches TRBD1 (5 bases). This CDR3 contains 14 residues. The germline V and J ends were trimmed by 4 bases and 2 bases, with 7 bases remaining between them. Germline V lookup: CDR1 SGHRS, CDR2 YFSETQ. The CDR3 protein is CASSDSTGANVLTF. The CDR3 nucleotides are TGCGCCAGCAGCGACAGTACTGGGGCCAACGTCCTGACTTTC.

Here the CDR3 DNA reads TGTGCCAGCAGCCGAAGTTTGTGCCAGCGGGGCCCAGATACGCAGTATTTT. This gives the protein CASSRSLCQRGPDTQYF. V is TRBV4-2 and J is TRBJ2-3; 7 bases fit TRBD2. V trimming: 4 bases; J trimming: 4 bases; junction bases outside the gene matches: 14. Germline lookup yields CDR1 LGHNA and CDR2 YNFKEQ. The CDR3 contains 17 residues.

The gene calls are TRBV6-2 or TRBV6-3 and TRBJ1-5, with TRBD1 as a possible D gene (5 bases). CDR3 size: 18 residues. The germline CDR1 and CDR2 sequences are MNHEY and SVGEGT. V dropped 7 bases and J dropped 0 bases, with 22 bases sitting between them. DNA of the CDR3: TGTGCCAGCACCTTAGGGGCAGGGTCGTCGGATAGCAATCAGCCCCAGCATTTT. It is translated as CASTLGAGSSDSNQPQHF.

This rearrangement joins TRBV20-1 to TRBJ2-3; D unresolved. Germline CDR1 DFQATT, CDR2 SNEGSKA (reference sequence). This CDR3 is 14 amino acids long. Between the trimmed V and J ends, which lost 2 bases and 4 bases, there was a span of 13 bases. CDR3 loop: CSARSRALADTQYF. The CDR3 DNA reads TGCAGTGCTAGAAGTCGGGCGCTGGCAGATACGCAGTATTTT.

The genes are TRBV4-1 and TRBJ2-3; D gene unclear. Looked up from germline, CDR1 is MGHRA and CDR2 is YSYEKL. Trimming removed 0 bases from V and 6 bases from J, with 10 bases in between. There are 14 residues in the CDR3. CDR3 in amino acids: CASSQDWRHDTQYF. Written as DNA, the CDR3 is TGCGCCAGCAGCCAAGATTGGCGGCACGATACGCAGTATTTT.

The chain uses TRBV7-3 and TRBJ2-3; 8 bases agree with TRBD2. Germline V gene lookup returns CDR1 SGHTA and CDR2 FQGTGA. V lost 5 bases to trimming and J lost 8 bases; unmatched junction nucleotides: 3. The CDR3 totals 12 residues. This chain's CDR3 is CASSPGGGTQYF. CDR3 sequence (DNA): TGTGCCAGCAGCCCGGGAGGGGGTACGCAGTATTTT.

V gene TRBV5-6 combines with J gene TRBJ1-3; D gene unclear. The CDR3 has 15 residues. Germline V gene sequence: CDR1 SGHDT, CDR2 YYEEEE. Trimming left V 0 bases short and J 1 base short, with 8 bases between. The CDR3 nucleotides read TGTGCCAGCAGCTTGGATTGGAGGTCTGGAAACACCATATATTTT. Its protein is CASSLDWRSGNTIYF. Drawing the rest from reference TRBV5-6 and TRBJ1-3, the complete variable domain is DAGVTQSPTHLIKTRGQQVTLRCSPKSGHDTVSWYQQALGQGPQFIFQYYEEEERQRGNFPDRFSGHQFPNYSSELNVNALLLGDSALYLCASSLDWRSGNTIYFGEGSWLTVV.

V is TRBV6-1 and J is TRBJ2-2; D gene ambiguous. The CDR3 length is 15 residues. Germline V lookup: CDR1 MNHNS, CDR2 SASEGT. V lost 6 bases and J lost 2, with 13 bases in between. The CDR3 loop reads CASSWNTANTGELFF. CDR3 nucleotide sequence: TGTGCCAGCAGCTGGAATACCGCTAACACCGGGGAGCTGTTTTTT.

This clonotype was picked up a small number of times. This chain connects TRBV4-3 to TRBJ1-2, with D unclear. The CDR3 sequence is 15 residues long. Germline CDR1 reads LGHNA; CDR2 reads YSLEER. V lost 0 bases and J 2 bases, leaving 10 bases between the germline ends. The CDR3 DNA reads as TGCGCCAGCAGCCAAGATACTAGGGTCAACTATGGCTACACCTTC. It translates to CASSQDTRVNYGYTF.